The 28 T cell receptor beta chains below come from one sample, sequenced in a study of CD8 T cells in ankylosing spondylitis. General study points: The study identified a TCR beta motif of roughly eight highly homologous variants that appeared characteristic of ankylosing spondylitis blood.

For these TCRs, the target antigens are not known. TCRdb fed the 5' RACE reads into MiXCR, producing one record per CDR3 protein. The table shows around 490,000 distinct CDR3 sequences, with less than 6% occurring only once. Specimen: blood, either unsorted or a sorted T cell fraction (not recorded which). The receptors stem from a male donor with ankylosing spondylitis.

In its sample, this clonotype was seen many times. CDR3 protein: CASLSDSYNSPLHF. In DNA form, the CDR3 reads TGTGCCAGCTTATCGGACTCCTATAATTCACCCCTCCACTTT. The chain has TRBV6-1 and TRBJ1-6; no reliable D call. The germline CDR1 and CDR2 sequences are MNHNS and SASEGT. The CDR3 extends over 14 amino acids. The V end lost 8 bases, the J end lost 0 bases, and 8 bases lay between the germline ends.

A single count supports this clonotype. As DNA, the CDR3 is TGTGCAAGTCGCCGCGGACCGGGCGAGCCCCAGCATTTT. Amino acids: CASRRGPGEPQHF. This chain uses TRBV12-2 with TRBJ1-5; the table's D call, TRBD1, has no DNA check behind it. TRBV12-2 is assigned pseudogene status. The CDR3 spans 13 residues.

This clonotype was seen at least ten times. The chain carries TRBV27 and TRBJ2-2; no reliable D call. This CDR3 has 15 residues. The V end lost 6 bases, the J end lost 0 bases, and 11 bases lay between the germline ends. Germline lookup yields CDR1 MNHEY and CDR2 SMNVEV (reference sequence). CDR3 protein: CASSLTRTNTGELFF. In nucleotides, the CDR3 is TGTGCCAGCAGCCTAACACGAACGAACACCGGGGAGCTGTTTTTT.

This clonotype appeared many times. The V call is TRBV12-3 or TRBV12-4, the J call TRBJ2-1; D may be TRBD1 or TRBD2 (6 bases each). The germline V and J ends were trimmed by 8 bases and 2 bases, with 13 bases remaining between them. The CDR3 covers 14 residues. The CDR3 DNA is TGTGCCAGCCGGGGGCAGGGGACCTACAATGAGCAGTTCTTC. This translates into CASRGQGTYNEQFF.

This clonotype was recorded at least ten times. This rearrangement joins TRBV10-3 to TRBJ2-3; TRBD1 matches 7 bases. V gave up 5 bases and J gave up 3 bases; unmatched junction bases: 8. The CDR3 covers 15 residues. CDR1 is ENHRY, CDR2 SYGVKD, per germline. CDR3 sequence: CAISSQGTTTDTQYF. The DNA for the CDR3 is TGTGCCATCAGTTCACAGGGGACGACGACAGATACGCAGTATTTT.

In this sample, this clonotype turned up a few times. This chain links TRBV4-1 with TRBJ2-2; D unresolved. This CDR3 contains 14 residues. Trimming stripped 1 base from V and 6 bases from J, with 9 bases between. The germline V gene encodes CDR1 MGHRA and CDR2 YSYEKL. In DNA, the CDR3 is TGCGCCAGCAGCCAAGGACTGAGGTCCGGGGAGCTGTTTTTT. This translates into CASSQGLRSGELFF.

The chain has TRBV9 and TRBJ2-7, with 7 bases identical to TRBD2. CDR3 length equals 13 residues. Per the germline V gene, CDR1 is SGDLS and CDR2 is YYNGEE. Unmatched junction bases numbered 3, after V lost 3 bases and J lost 3 bases. The CDR3 DNA reads TGTGCCAGCAGCGGCCCGGGGGGCTACGAGCAGTACTTC. It specifies CASSGPGGYEQYF.

This clonotype was recorded at least ten times. The J gene is TRBJ1-5, the V gene TRBV3-1; the D is unclear. In germline, CDR1 is LGHDT, CDR2 YNNKEL (reference sequence). The CDR3 is 14 amino acids. V was cut by 4 bases and J by 0 bases, with 7 bases left in between. The CDR3 bases are TGTGCCAGCAGCCGCGCTGGTAGCAATCAGCCCCAGCATTTT. Protein sequence: CASSRAGSNQPQHF.

This clonotype was observed at least ten times. The J gene is TRBJ2-2, the V gene TRBV6-2 or TRBV6-3, with no clear D. Trimming removed 2 bases from V and 7 bases from J, with 11 bases in between. Per the germline V gene, CDR1 is MNHEY and CDR2 is SVGEGT. The CDR3 runs to 14 residues. DNA for the CDR3: TGTGCCAGCAGTTACCCCTCCGGTCACGGGGAGCTGTTTTTT. It is translated as CASSYPSGHGELFF.

This clonotype was counted ten times or more. V gene TRBV28 combines with J gene TRBJ2-1; TRBD2 matches 11 bases. V lost 3 bases to trimming and J lost 4 bases; unmatched junction nucleotides: 5. CDR1 MDHEN and CDR2 SYDVKM come from the germline V gene. This CDR3 region has 16 residues. CDR3 residues: CASSFTGTSGYNEQFF. Here the CDR3 DNA reads TGTGCCAGCAGTTTTACCGGGACTAGCGGATACAATGAGCAGTTCTTC.

V gene TRBV2 combines with J gene TRBJ2-7, with D possibly TRBD1 on 5 matching bases. CDR1 is SNHLY and CDR2 is FYNNEI in the germline V gene. V was shortened by 7 bases and J by 6 bases, with 10 bases between the two germline ends. The CDR3 sequence is 11 residues long. The CDR3 DNA follows: TGTGCCAGCACGGAAGGGGTCGAGCAGTACTTC. Protein product: CASTEGVEQYF.

This clonotype was counted ten times or more. The chain carries TRBV29-1 and TRBJ1-1; TRBD1 might be the D (6 bases). Trimming took off 6 bases at V and 4 bases at J, with 24 bases between the two ends. This CDR3 has 16 residues. Germline assignment: CDR1 SQVTM and CDR2 ANQGSEA. In DNA, the CDR3 is TGCAGCGTCTTGGACCAGGGGATTCGATCGATCACTGAAGCTTTCTTT. Amino acids: CSVLDQGIRSITEAFF.

This clonotype was observed at least ten times. The V call is TRBV7-9, the J call TRBJ1-2, with 7 bases identical to TRBD1. V lost 3 bases to trimming and J lost 2 bases; unmatched junction nucleotides: 6. CDR1 and CDR2 from the germline V gene are SEHNR and FQNEAQ (reference sequence). This CDR3 comprises 15 residues. For the CDR3, the DNA is TGTGCCAGCAGCTTTTACCAGGGGGGAAACTATGGCTACACCTTC. Translating gives CASSFYQGGNYGYTF.

This clonotype was found many times. The genes are TRBV9 and TRBJ2-1; 8 nucleotides line up with TRBD2. CDR1 is SGDLS and CDR2 is YYNGEE in the germline V gene. J gave up 7 bases and V 0 bases, and 3 bases lay outside the gene matches. CDR3 size: 14 residues. CDR3 nucleotides: TGTGCCAGCAGCGTAGATAAGCGGGAGAATGAGCAGTTCTTC. Its translation is CASSVDKRENEQFF.

At least ten counts were recorded for this clonotype. The CDR3 protein is CSVEATWTEGLFF. CDR3 DNA sequence: TGCAGCGTCGAGGCGACGTGGACAGAAGGACTGTTTTTT. This chain connects TRBV29-1 to TRBJ1-4, with a tentative D call TRBD1 (6 bases). The CDR3 runs 13 residues. V shed 6 bases and J shed 13 bases, with 21 bases lying between them. Germline loops: CDR1 SQVTM, CDR2 ANQGSEA.

This clonotype has at least ten counts. Here the CDR3 reads CASSLGVFLTSGDTGELFF. The CDR3, as DNA: TGCGCCAGCAGCTTGGGGGTATTCTTAACCTCCGGTGACACCGGGGAGCTGTTTTTT. V usage is TRBV5-1 and J usage is TRBJ2-2; the D is unclear. Germline V gene sequence: CDR1 SGHRS, CDR2 YFSETQ. V lost 0 bases, J lost 3 bases, and 21 bases lay in between. CDR3 size: 19 residues. Using reference TRBV5-1 and TRBJ2-2 for the parts outside the CDR3, the full variable domain is KAGVTQTPRYLIKTRGQQVTLSCSPISGHRSVSWYQQTPGQGLQFLFEYFSETQRNKGNFPGRFSGRQFSNSRSEMNVSTLELGDSALYLCASSLGVFLTSGDTGELFFGEGSRLTVL.

This clonotype was counted at least ten times. The chain links TRBV12-3 or TRBV12-4 to TRBJ1-2; unclear D gene. V was clipped by 2 bases and J by 4 bases, with 14 bases between them. The CDR3 is 15 amino acids. This chain's CDR3 is CASSLSAGLFYGYTF. Written as DNA, the CDR3 is TGTGCCAGCAGTTTATCGGCAGGCCTTTTCTATGGCTACACCTTC.

This clonotype was seen repeatedly, ten times or more. The chain has TRBV4-2 and TRBJ1-2; D may be TRBD1 (5 bases). V shed 4 bases and J shed 0 bases, with 12 bases lying between them. The CDR3 consists of 15 residues. From germline, CDR1 is LGHNA and CDR2 YNFKEQ. CDR3 in amino acids: CASSRETVPNYGYTF. CDR3 in DNA: TGTGCCAGCAGCCGCGAGACAGTCCCTAACTATGGCTACACCTTC.

This clonotype has at least ten counts. The chain combines TRBV7-9 with TRBJ2-5; no firm D call. Between the trimmed V and J ends, which lost 1 base and 2 bases, there was a span of 5 bases. Germline values: CDR1 SEHNR, CDR2 FQNEAQ (reference sequence). This CDR3 is built from 13 residues. DNA of the CDR3: TGTGCCAGCAGCTTAGGCGCGCAAGAGACCCAGTACTTC. The encoded protein is CASSLGAQETQYF.

Many counts were recorded for this clonotype. V and J are TRBV4-3 and TRBJ2-3, with 10 bases identical to TRBD2. This CDR3 contains 17 residues. Per the germline V gene, CDR1 is LGHNA and CDR2 is YSLEER. Unmatched junction bases numbered 6, after V lost 1 base and J lost 2 bases. The CDR3 coding sequence is TGCGCCAGCAGCCAAGGGGCGACTAGCGGGCTCACAGATACGCAGTATTTT. Protein sequence: CASSQGATSGLTDTQYF.

In this sample, this clonotype turned up a few times. This chain uses TRBV10-3 with TRBJ2-1, with 8 bases that match TRBD2. Germline V gene sequence: CDR1 ENHRY, CDR2 SYGVKD. This CDR3 is 16 amino acids long. V lost 9 bases, J lost 2 bases, and 12 bases stayed unmatched. CDR3 sequence (DNA): TGTGCCATTGGGGGTACTAGCGGTGATACCTACAATGAGCAGTTCTTC. Amino acids: CAIGGTSGDTYNEQFF.

The sample holds many counts of this clonotype. The rearrangement links TRBV6-6 to TRBJ2-7; D gene unclear. V was pared by 6 bases and J by 6 bases, with 12 bases between. Germline lookup yields CDR1 MNHNY and CDR2 SVGAGI (reference sequence). CDR3 length: 12 residues. The CDR3 here is CASSNKEVEQYF. For the CDR3, the DNA is TGTGCCAGCAGCAACAAAGAAGTCGAGCAGTACTTC.

In this sample, this clonotype turned up many times. The chain couples TRBV30 to TRBJ2-5, with D possibly matching TRBD2 (5 bases). Germline V gives CDR1 GTSNPN, CDR2 SVGIG (reference sequence). Trimming took 0 bases from V and 5 from J, leaving 10 bases between them. This CDR3 is 13 amino acids long. The CDR3 DNA sequence: TGTGCCTGGAGTGTAAAGGGAGAGGAGACCCAGTACTTC. It specifies CAWSVKGEETQYF. Full variable domain (missing parts from reference TRBV30 and TRBJ2-5): SQTIHQWPATLVQPVGSPLSLECTVEGTSNPNLYWYRQAAGRGLQLLFYSVGIGQISSEVPQNLSASRPQDRQFILSSKKLLLSDSGFYLCAWSVKGEETQYFGPGTRLLVL.

This clonotype was detected ten times or more. This sequence joins TRBV5-1 and TRBJ2-1; 9 bases fit TRBD2. CDR3 length equals 18 residues. V was pared by 0 bases and J by 2 bases, with 9 bases of the junction left unmatched. Germline V gene data show CDR1 as SGHRS and CDR2 as YFSETQ. CDR3 nucleotides: TGCGCCAGCAGCTTGGCAGCGGGAGGCCGCGGTCCCTACAATGAGCAGTTCTTC. As protein: CASSLAAGGRGPYNEQFF.

This clonotype occurred many times. The V call is TRBV12-3 or TRBV12-4, the J call TRBJ2-7; 11 positions match TRBD2. This CDR3 contains 16 residues. The V gene end was trimmed by 4 bases and the J gene end by 0 bases; junction bases not matched to a gene: 5. The CDR3 protein is CASSSWTSGYSYEQYF. The CDR3, as DNA: TGTGCCAGCAGTTCCTGGACTAGCGGGTACTCCTACGAGCAGTACTTC.

This clonotype came up many times. The chain couples TRBV24-1 to TRBJ2-7, with 8 positions matching TRBD1. The V gene end was trimmed by 4 bases and the J gene end by 3 bases; junction bases not matched to a gene: 4. This CDR3 comprises 14 residues. From germline, CDR1 is KGHDR and CDR2 SFDVKD. This chain's CDR3 is CATSERTGSYEQYF. CDR3 nucleotides: TGTGCCACCAGTGAAAGGACAGGGAGCTACGAGCAGTACTTC.

With respect to this clonotype: A clone one base away is much larger, so this may be a read error. The chain joins TRBV12-3 or TRBV12-4 to TRBJ1-6; 11 bases map to TRBD1. The CDR3 length is 15 residues. The V gene end was trimmed by 6 bases and the J gene end by 6 bases; junction bases not matched to a gene: 4. The CDR3, as DNA: TGTGCCAGCAGCCGAGGGACAGGGGGTAATTCACCCCTCCACTTT. Translating gives CASSRGTGGNSPLHF.

This clonotype was detected ten times or more. V and J are TRBV20-1 and TRBJ1-1, with 7 nucleotides matching TRBD1. The CDR3 is made up of 15 amino acids. Germline V gene lookup returns CDR1 DFQATT and CDR2 SNEGSKA (reference sequence). The ends lost 2 bases at V and 0 bases at J; junction bases unmatched: 6. The DNA of the CDR3 is TGCAGTGCTAGATTCCCGGGACAGATGAACACTGAAGCTTTCTTT. Protein: CSARFPGQMNTEAFF.